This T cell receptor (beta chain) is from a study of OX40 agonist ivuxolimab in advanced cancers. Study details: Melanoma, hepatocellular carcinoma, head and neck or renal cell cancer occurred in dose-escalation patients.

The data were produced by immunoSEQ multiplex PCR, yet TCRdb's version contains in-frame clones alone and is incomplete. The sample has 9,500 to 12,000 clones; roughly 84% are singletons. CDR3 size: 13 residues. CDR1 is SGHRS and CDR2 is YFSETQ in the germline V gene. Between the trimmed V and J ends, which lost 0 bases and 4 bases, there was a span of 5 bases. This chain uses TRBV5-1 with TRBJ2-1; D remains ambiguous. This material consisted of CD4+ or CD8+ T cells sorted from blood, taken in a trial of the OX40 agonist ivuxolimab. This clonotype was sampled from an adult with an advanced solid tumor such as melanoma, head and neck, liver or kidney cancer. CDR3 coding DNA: TGCGCCAGCAGCTTGGTCGGATACAATGAGCAGTTCTTC. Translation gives CASSLVGYNEQFF. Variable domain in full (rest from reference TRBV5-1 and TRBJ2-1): KAGVTQTPRYLIKTRGQQVTLSCSPISGHRSVSWYQQTPGQGLQFLFEYFSETQRNKGNFPGRFSGRQFSNSRSEMNVSTLELGDSALYLCASSLVGYNEQFFGPGTRLTVL.